This T cell receptor (beta chain) emerged from a study of blood T cell repertoires in COVID-19. Study background: Whether acute or convalescent, the COVID-19 samples came from the United States, Italy and Spain.

CDR1 and CDR2 (germline): SGHDT, YYEEEE. The CDR3 has 15 residues. V dropped 4 bases and J dropped 5; count of bases not matched to a gene: 10. The table came from immunoSEQ multiplex PCR; TCRdb's copy has only in-frame clones and leaves some out. There are some 28,000 clones in the sample; around 90% occur only once, and about a tenth lies in the top ten. Sequencing was done on a sample of peripheral blood. The receptor's source is a human donor in a cohort sampled during active COVID-19. This sequence joins TRBV5-6 and TRBJ2-7; 9 bases are a match to TRBD1. CDR3 loop: CASSTRQGGFDEQYF. CDR3 nucleotides: TGTGCCAGCAGCACCCGACAGGGGGGGTTTGACGAGCAGTACTTC.